This TCR beta chain was sequenced during a study of T cell responses to AZD1222 COVID-19 vaccine (dated by TCRdb to the early 2020s). For the wider study: AZD1222 recipients whose second dose came at about 4 weeks and those whose second dose came at about 12 weeks were combined into one group, since spike-specific TCR depth and breadth did not differ between the two schedules. A total of 233 trial participants underwent TCR sequencing, of whom some 210 received two doses of AZD1222 and some 25 received two doses of the MenACWY control vaccine. Trial participants were enrolled by age into subgroups of 18-55, 56-69 and 70-plus years, and around 140, 26 and 57 TCR-sequenced participants, respectively, were included in these subgroups. General conclusions and limits of the study: Only six AZD1222 recipients were SARS-CoV-2 seropositive at baseline, limiting conclusions about previously exposed vaccinees. CD4 TCRs associated with the vaccine covered the entire spike protein, and the dominant responses were in regions 160-218 and 743-854. After two AZD1222 doses, spike-specific TCR breadth and depth were significantly higher than at day 0 and than in MenACWY recipients. In the small 56-69-year group, the increase in depth fell short of significance, most likely because of low power. Participants were mostly white British and included more females than males, and it was suggested by the authors that clonal diversity may have been underestimated. Because no samples from the day 14 peak response were available, repertoires could be characterized only after the peak T cell response. Reportedly, close to half of the unique spike-specific TCRs recognized epitopes lying outside the regions that are mutated in the B.1.351 and B.1.1.7 variants.

Concerning this clone: The antigen this receptor binds is unknown. Base quality data are lacking; no much larger clone is found one base away.

The CDR3 regions of human TCRbeta chains were subjected to immunosequencing. Regarding the original processing steps: Repertoire TCRs were matched against a reference library of SARS-CoV-2-specific TCRs generated with the MIRA antigen-specificity platform. Breadth meant the fraction of unique TCRs that were SARS-CoV-2-associated, whereas depth meant the fraction of total T cells that were SARS-CoV-2-associated. Using the MIRA data, each spike-specific TCR was assigned both to the spike region to which the TCR was reactive and to a CD4 or CD8 class. Log10-transformed breadth and depth values were compared by one-way ANOVA with Sidak's multiple comparisons tests. The table comes from immuneACCESS by way of TCRdb, which keeps in-frame sequences with V and J called. Part of the clones is missing from these tables; in studies checked, under half for an unresolved V gene and the rest for unknown reasons. That table supplies the V and J calls and clone size; D and trimming were determined from the DNA. This sample holds some 100,000 clones; around 90% were observed only once. The ten top clones hold 22% of the sample.

This specimen's time point label, per the study, means: baseline before first vaccination. The vaccinee samples were drawn from two UK trials, COV001 and COV002, one of which was a single-blind randomized controlled phase 2/3 trial testing AZD1222 (ChAdOx1 nCoV-19) in healthy adults. For TCRbeta chain sequencing, PBMC samples were collected from trial participants at day 0 and at day 28 after the second dose. The sequence was obtained from an adult in good health. Sequences were derived from peripheral blood, sampled on day 0 of AZD1222 vaccination.

The CDR3 region reads CASSYSGVQAGNTIYF. The sequenced DNA: TGTGCCAGCAGTTACTCAGGGGTCCAGGCTGGAAACACCATATATTTT. The chain was built from TRBV6-5 and TRBJ1-3; the D gene is possibly TRBD1, with 5 bases matching. The junction shows trimming of 0 bases on V and 2 bases on J, plus 11 bases between the germline ends. Including cysteine and phenylalanine, the CDR3 has 16 amino acids. Only the CDR3 portion is preserved as DNA: 48 bases, with reading frame beginning at the first base. CDR1 and CDR2 are drawn from the germline V gene: MNHEY, SVGAGI.